This T cell receptor beta chain comes out of a study of T cell repertoires in cytomegalovirus infection. Overall study: Epitope selection comprised recently identified HLA-C-restricted CMV epitopes and well-studied HLA-B-restricted CMV epitopes. CMV infection and matching HLA type were both indicated by public TCR beta signatures.

TCRdb redid the calling of the reads with MiXCR, one entry per CDR3 protein. The profile shows approximately 770,000 distinct CDR3 sequences, just under 30% of them singletons. Germline CDR1 reads LNHDA; CDR2 reads SQIVND (reference sequence). This CDR3 contains 13 residues. V lost 6 bases, J lost 3 bases, and 11 bases lay in between. This clonotype has just a few counts. Its antigen is not known. Overall study results and limits: HLA-C-restricted TCR beta clonotypes specific for CMV led the ex vivo response. Summed public TCR beta family frequency identified CMV carriers bearing the relevant HLA.

The specimen comprised cultured CD8+ T cells from PBMCs, sampled from culture after CMV antigen stimulation. The receptor's source is a human donor in good health (CMV status not recorded). Some clones in this sample may be carry-over from other donors' samples. The chain is built from TRBV19 and TRBJ1-1; the D is unclear. The CDR3 region has the DNA TGTGCCAGTAGGATTAATGTAGACACTGAAGCTTTCTTT. Protein product: CASRINVDTEAFF.